This T cell receptor beta chain was identified in a study of STAT5B mutations in CD4+ large granular lymphocyte leukemia. Study information: Among healthy controls, a particular HLA allele went with more CDR3 'QG' motifs.

Profiling relied on immunoSEQ multiplex PCR, and the TCRdb table lists in-frame clones only, not all of them. This sample has 30,000 to 40,000 clones, with approximately 85% found just once. Control samples were healthy donors' buffy coats. Sample: CD4+ T cells from blood buffy coats. This receptor was obtained from a human donor in good health.

The CDR3 spells CAIRGALGSVNTEAFF. DNA for the CDR3: TGTGCCATCAGAGGGGCCTTGGGGTCCGTGAACACTGAAGCTTTCTTT. This chain connects TRBV10-3 to TRBJ1-1; tentative D call: TRBD1 (5 bases). Between the trimmed V and J ends, which lost 6 bases and 0 bases, there was a span of 17 bases. The CDR3 is 16 amino acids. The germline CDR1 and CDR2 sequences are ENHRY and SYGVKD.